Below are 3 T cell receptor beta chains sequenced from a single sample in a study of T cell changes during pregnancy in multiple sclerosis. Data came from immunoSEQ multiplex PCR; TCRdb stores just in-frame clones and leaves some out. The data show some 62,000 clones, about nine tenths seen once. This material consisted of peripheral blood, taken in the second trimester of pregnancy. These TCRs come from a female donor in good health, enrolled as a control in a pregnancy study.

The genes are TRBV7-9 and TRBJ2-2; 11 bases match TRBD2. Germline CDR1 and CDR2: SEHNR and FQNEAQ (reference sequence). There are 15 residues in the CDR3. Losses at the gene ends were 6 bases for V and 5 bases for J; bases not matched to a gene: 5. This chain's CDR3 is CASRPGTSGTGELFF. The CDR3 DNA sequence: TGTGCCAGCAGGCCCGGGACTAGCGGTACCGGGGAGCTGTTTTTT.

The chain joins TRBV5-5 to TRBJ2-1; TRBD2 aligns across 11 bases. V lost 4 bases, J lost 7 bases, and 7 bases stayed unmatched. CDR3 size: 15 residues. From germline, CDR1 is SGHKS and CDR2 YYEKEE (reference sequence). CDR3 residues: CASSGTSGGRNEQFF. The DNA of the CDR3 is TGTGCCAGCAGCGGTACTAGCGGGGGCCGAAATGAGCAGTTCTTC.

This chain joins TRBV18 and TRBJ1-3, with 11 nucleotides matching TRBD1. J gave up 4 bases and V 0 bases, and 5 bases lay outside the gene matches. The germline CDR1 and CDR2 sequences are KGHSH and LQKENI. The CDR3 is 17 residues long. In DNA, the CDR3 is TGTGCCAGCTCACCACCGGGACAGGGGGTAGGAGGAAACACCATATATTTT. This gives the protein CASSPPGQGVGGNTIYF. Full variable domain (remainder filled in from reference TRBV18 and TRBJ1-3): NAGVMQNPRHLVRRRGQEARLRCSPMKGHSHVYWYRQLPEEGLKFMVYLQKENIIDESGMPKERFSAEFPKEGPSILRIQQVVRGDSAAYFCASSPPGQGVGGNTIYFGEGSWLTVV.